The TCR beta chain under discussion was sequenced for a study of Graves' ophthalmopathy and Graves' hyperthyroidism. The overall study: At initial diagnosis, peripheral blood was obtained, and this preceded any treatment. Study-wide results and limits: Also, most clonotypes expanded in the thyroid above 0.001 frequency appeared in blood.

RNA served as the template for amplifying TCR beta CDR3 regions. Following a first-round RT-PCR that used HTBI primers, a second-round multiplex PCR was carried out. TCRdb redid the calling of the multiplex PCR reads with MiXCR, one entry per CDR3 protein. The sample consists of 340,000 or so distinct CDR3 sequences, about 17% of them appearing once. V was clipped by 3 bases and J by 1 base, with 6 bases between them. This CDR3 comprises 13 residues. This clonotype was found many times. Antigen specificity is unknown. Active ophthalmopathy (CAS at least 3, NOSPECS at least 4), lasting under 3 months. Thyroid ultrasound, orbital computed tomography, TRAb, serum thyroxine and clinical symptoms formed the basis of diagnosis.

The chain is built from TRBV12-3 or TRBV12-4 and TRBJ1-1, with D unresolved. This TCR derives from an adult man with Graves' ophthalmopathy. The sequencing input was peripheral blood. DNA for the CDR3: TGTGCCAGCAGTTTTTCAGCGAACACTGAAGCTTTCTTT. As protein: CASSFSANTEAFF.